Here is one T cell receptor beta chain with its context. The sample is drawn from a study of blood T cell repertoires in COVID-19. Generated by immunoSEQ multiplex PCR, the TCRdb table keeps only in-frame clones and is missing some. The repertoire holds approximately 80,000 clones, with about 68% as singletons. The V segment lost 5 bases and the J segment 0 bases; nucleotides outside the gene matches: 8. Germline V lookup: CDR1 SEHNR, CDR2 FQNEAQ (reference sequence). The CDR3 length is 18 residues. The TCR sequence derives from a man between 50 and 59 years old with active or convalescent COVID-19. V usage is TRBV7-9 and J usage is TRBJ2-6; 9 bases map to TRBD1. Input material: peripheral blood. The CDR3, as DNA: TGTGCCAGCAGCGCTCTAGGGACAGGGTCCTCTGGGGCCAACGTCCTGACTTTC. Translated: CASSALGTGSSGANVLTF.